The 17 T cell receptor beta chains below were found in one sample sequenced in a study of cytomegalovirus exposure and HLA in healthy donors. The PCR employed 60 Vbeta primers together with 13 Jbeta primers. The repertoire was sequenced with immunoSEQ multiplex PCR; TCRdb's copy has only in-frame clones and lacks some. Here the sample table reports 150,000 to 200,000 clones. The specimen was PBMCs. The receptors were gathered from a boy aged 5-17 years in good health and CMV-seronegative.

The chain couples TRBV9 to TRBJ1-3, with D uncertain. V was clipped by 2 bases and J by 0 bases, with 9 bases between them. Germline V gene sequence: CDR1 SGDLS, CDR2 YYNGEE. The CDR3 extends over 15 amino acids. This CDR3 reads CASSVRSTSGNTIYF. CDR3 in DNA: TGTGCCAGCAGCGTCCGAAGCACCTCTGGAAACACCATATATTTT.

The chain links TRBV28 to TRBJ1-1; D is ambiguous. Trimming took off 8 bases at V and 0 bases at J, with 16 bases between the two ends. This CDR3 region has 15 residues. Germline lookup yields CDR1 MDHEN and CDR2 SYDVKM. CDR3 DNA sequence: TGTGCCAGCCCTTGGAGGTCCCTGATGAACACTGAAGCTTTCTTT. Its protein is CASPWRSLMNTEAFF.

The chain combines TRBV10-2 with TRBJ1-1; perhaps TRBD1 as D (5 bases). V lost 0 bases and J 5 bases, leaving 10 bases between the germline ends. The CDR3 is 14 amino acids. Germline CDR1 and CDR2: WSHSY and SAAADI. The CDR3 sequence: CASSESQGWTEAFF. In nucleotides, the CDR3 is TGCGCCAGCAGTGAGTCGCAGGGTTGGACTGAAGCTTTCTTT.

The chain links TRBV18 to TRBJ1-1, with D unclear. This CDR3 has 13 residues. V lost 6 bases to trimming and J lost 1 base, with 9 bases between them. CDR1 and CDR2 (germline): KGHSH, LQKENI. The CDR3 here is CASSEGPNTEAFF. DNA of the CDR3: TGTGCCAGCTCTGAGGGTCCGAACACTGAAGCTTTCTTT.

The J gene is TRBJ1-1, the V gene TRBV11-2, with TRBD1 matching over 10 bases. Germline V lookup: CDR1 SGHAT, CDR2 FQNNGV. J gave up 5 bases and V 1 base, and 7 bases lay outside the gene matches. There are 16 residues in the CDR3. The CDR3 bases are TGTGCCAGCAGCTTAGGACAGGGGGCTCAAGGGACTGAAGCTTTCTTT. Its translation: CASSLGQGAQGTEAFF.

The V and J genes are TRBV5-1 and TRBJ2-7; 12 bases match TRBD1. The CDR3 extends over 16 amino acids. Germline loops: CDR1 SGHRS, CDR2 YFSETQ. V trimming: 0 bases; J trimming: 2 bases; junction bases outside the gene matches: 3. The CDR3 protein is CASSLVGDRGPYEQYF. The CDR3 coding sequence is TGCGCCAGCAGCTTGGTTGGGGACAGGGGGCCCTACGAGCAGTACTTC.

CDR3 amino acids: CASSFLVGTVNTEAFF. In DNA form, the CDR3 reads TGTGCCAGCAGTTTCCTCGTCGGGACAGTGAACACTGAAGCTTTCTTT. The chain recombines TRBV27 with TRBJ1-1, with 7 bases fitting TRBD1. Germline CDR1 and CDR2: MNHEY and SMNVEV (reference sequence). The V gene end was trimmed by 3 bases and the J gene end by 0 bases; junction bases not matched to a gene: 7. The CDR3 has 16 amino acids.

In DNA, the CDR3 is TGTGCCAGCAGTGACGGAGGGGGCGGCTACACCTTC. Protein: CASSDGGGGYTF. The chain links TRBV6-4 to TRBJ1-2; 7 nucleotides line up with TRBD1. CDR1 is MRHNA and CDR2 is SNTAGT in the germline V gene. The CDR3 runs to 12 residues. The junction had 2 bases not matched to a gene; V was cut back by 2 bases and J by 8 bases.

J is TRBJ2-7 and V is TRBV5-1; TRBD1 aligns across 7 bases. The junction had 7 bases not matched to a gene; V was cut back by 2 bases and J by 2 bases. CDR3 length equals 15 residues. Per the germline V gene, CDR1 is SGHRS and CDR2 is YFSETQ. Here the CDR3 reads CASSLNPGTAYEQYF. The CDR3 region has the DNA TGCGCCAGCAGCTTAAACCCCGGGACAGCCTACGAGCAGTACTTC.

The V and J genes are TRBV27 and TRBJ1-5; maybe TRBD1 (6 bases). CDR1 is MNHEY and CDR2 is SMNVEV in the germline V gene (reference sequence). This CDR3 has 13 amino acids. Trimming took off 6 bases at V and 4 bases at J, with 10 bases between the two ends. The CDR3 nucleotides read TGTGCCAGCAGGCAGGGGCCGAATCAGCCCCAGCATTTT. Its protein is CASRQGPNQPQHF.

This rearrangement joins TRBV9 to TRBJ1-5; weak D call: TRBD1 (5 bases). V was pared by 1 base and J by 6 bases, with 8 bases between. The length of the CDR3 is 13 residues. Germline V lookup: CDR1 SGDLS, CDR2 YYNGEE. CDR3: CASSVRGSQPQHF. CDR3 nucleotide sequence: TGTGCCAGCAGCGTAAGGGGAAGTCAGCCCCAGCATTTT.

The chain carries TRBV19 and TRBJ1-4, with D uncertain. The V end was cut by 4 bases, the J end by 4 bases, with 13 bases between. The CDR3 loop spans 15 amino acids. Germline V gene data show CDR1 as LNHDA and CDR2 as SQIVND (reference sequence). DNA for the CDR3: TGTGCCAGTAGTACGGCGGGCGAATTTAATGAAAAACTGTTTTTT. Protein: CASSTAGEFNEKLFF.

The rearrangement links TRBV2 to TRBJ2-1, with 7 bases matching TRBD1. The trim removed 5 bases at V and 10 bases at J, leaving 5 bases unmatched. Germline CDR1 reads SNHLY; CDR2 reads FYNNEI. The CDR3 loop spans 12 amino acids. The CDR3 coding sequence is TGTGCCAGCAGTTACCCGGGACAGGAGCAGTTCTTC. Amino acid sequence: CASSYPGQEQFF.

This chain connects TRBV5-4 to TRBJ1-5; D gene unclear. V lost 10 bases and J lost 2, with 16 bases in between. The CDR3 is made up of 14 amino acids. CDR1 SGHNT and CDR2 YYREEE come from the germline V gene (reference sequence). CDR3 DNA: TGTGCCGCCAGTCACTTCGGGGGCAATCAGCCCCAGCATTTT. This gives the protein CAASHFGGNQPQHF.

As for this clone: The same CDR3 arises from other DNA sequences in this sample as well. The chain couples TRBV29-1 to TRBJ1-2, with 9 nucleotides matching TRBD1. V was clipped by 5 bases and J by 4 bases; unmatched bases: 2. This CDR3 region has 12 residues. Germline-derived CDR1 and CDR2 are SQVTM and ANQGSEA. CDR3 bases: TGCAGCGTTCAGACAGGGGGCTATGGCTACACCTTC. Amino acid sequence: CSVQTGGYGYTF.

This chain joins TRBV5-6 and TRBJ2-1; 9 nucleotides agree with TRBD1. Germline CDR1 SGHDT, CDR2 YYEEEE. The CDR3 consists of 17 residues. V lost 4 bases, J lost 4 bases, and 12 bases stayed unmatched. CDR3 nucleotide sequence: TGTGCCAGCAGCCGATCACAGGGGGCAAGCGGGTACAATGAGCAGTTCTTC. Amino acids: CASSRSQGASGYNEQFF.

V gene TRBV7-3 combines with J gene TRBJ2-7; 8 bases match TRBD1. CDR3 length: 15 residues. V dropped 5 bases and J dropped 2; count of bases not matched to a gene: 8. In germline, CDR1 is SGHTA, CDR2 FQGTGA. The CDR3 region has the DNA TGTGCCAGCAGCCGCGGGACAGGCGAAGCCTACGAGCAGTACTTC. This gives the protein CASSRGTGEAYEQYF.